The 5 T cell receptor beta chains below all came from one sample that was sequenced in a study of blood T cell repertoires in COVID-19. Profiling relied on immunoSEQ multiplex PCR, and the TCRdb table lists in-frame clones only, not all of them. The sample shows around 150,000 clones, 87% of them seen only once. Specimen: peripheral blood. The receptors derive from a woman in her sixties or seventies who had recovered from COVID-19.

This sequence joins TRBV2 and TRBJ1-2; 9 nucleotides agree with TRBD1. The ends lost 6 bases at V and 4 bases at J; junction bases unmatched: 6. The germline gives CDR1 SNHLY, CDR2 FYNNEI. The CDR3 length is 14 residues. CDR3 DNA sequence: TGTGCCAGCAGGCCGGGACAGGGTTCCTATGGCTACACCTTC. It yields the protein CASRPGQGSYGYTF.

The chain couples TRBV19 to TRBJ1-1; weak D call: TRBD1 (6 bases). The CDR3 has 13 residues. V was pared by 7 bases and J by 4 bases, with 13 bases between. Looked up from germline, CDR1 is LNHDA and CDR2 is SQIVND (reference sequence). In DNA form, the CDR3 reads TGTGCCAGTATACACAGGGTTACCACTGAAGCTTTCTTT. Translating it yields CASIHRVTTEAFF.

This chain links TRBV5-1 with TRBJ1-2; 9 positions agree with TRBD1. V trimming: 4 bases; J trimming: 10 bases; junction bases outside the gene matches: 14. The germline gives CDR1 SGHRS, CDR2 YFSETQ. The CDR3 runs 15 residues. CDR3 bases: TGCGCCAGCAGCGCGGACGGGACAGGGCGATACGACTACACCTTC. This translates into CASSADGTGRYDYTF.

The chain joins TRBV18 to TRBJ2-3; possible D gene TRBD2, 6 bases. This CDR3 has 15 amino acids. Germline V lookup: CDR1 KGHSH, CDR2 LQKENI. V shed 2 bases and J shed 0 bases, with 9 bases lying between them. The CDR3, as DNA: TGTGCCAGCTCACCAGCGGGGCTTAGCACAGATACGCAGTATTTT. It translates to CASSPAGLSTDTQYF.

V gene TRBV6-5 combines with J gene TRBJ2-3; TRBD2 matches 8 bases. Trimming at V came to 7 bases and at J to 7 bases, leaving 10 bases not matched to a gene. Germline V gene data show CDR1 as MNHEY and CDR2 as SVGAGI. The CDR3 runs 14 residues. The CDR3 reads CASTPGGGPYTQYF. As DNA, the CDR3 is TGTGCCAGCACCCCTGGCGGGGGGCCATATACGCAGTATTTT.